This T cell receptor (beta chain) was recovered during a study of cytomegalovirus exposure and HLA in healthy donors. Regarding the study as a whole: There were 160 or so TCR beta chains listed as cytomegalovirus-associated.

The CDR3 is 15 residues long. V gave up 0 bases and J gave up 6 bases; unmatched junction bases: 4. The germline V gene has CDR1 SGHRS and CDR2 YFSETQ. In the case of this clone: The antigen is not known.

The PCR used 60 Vbeta and 13 Jbeta primers. The protocol was immunoSEQ multiplex PCR, while the TCRdb copy is restricted to in-frame clones and leaves out a portion. The data show 150,000 to 200,000 clones, with 68% seen just once and approximately 1.5% held by the top ten. The sequence was collected from a man between 50 and 59 years old in good health and CMV-seronegative. The chain is built from TRBV5-1 and TRBJ2-1; 9 positions agree with TRBD2. Sequenced material: PBMCs. CDR3 region: CASSLGASGTNEQFF. CDR3 DNA: TGCGCCAGCAGCTTGGGGGCTAGCGGGACCAATGAGCAGTTCTTC.